Detailed here is one T cell receptor beta chain. Ages ranged from about 18 to 100 years, with residence in 24 US areas. Cohort assignment relied on participant-reported clinical history. This sample was taken from a study of blood T cell repertoires in COVID-19. Overall study: Samples of COVID-19 (acute and convalescent) were obtained from the United States, Italy and Spain.

The CDR3 is 13 residues long. V lost 4 bases, J lost 4 bases, and 1 base stayed unmatched. Germline V CDR1 and CDR2: SGHTA, FQGNSA. Some clones are missing from TCRdb's copy, which holds only in-frame ones; the method was immunoSEQ multiplex PCR. This table has a few hundred thousand clones, about 86% appearing once. This receptor was obtained from a woman between 45 and 65 years old who had recovered from COVID-19. The chain joins TRBV7-2 to TRBJ1-5; TRBD1 matches at 7 bases. Sequencing was carried out using PBMCs or T cells enriched from blood (not recorded which). As DNA, the CDR3 is TGTGCCAGCAGCTCGGGACAGAATCAGCCCCAGCATTTT. Its translation is CASSSGQNQPQHF.